The 3 T cell receptor beta chains below all came from one sample that was sequenced in a study of T cell changes during pregnancy in multiple sclerosis. This table comes from immunoSEQ multiplex PCR, and its TCRdb copy is limited to in-frame clones, with some not included. The table lists tens of thousands of clones, approximately 94% of them singletons. Sequencing was performed on CD4+ T cells from peripheral blood mononuclear cells, taken in the second trimester of pregnancy. Source of these receptors: a female donor with multiple sclerosis, enrolled in a pregnancy study.

V usage is TRBV9 and J usage is TRBJ2-3; 11 bases are shared with TRBD2. Trimming removed 0 bases from V and 6 bases from J; junction bases left unmatched: 3. This CDR3 is 15 amino acids long. Per germline, CDR1 SGDLS and CDR2 YYNGEE. In nucleotides, the CDR3 is TGTGCCAGCAGCGTAGCTAGCGGGGGGTCTGATACGCAGTATTTT. As protein: CASSVASGGSDTQYF.

This clone has only one observation. The chain joins TRBV7-2 to TRBJ2-1; no clear D. The germline V gene has CDR1 SGHTA and CDR2 FQGNSA. Trimming stripped 2 bases from V and 5 bases from J, with 7 bases between. The CDR3 is 13 residues long. The DNA of the CDR3 is TGTGCCAGCAGCTTAAGCCGGGACAATGAGCAGTTCTTC. This gives the protein CASSLSRDNEQFF.

This chain links TRBV7-3 with TRBJ2-5; TRBD2 matches 8 bases. V lost 1 base, J lost 2 bases, and 3 bases stayed unmatched. CDR1 and CDR2 (germline): SGHTA, FQGTGA. CDR3 size: 15 residues. The CDR3 sequence: CASSLMRGAQETQYF. DNA for the CDR3: TGTGCCAGCAGCTTAATGCGGGGGGCGCAAGAGACCCAGTACTTC.